The rows below give T cell receptor beta chains drawn from one sample of a study of T cells in Graves' hyperthyroidism and ophthalmopathy. TCRdb used MiXCR to reprocess the multiplex PCR reads, holding one entry per CDR3 protein. This table holds roughly 380,000 distinct CDR3 sequences, approximately 14% found once. The specimen sequenced was blood. These receptor sequences come from a woman in her sixties or seventies with Graves' hyperthyroidism. Each CDR3 is given with its conserved first and last residue. A D gene is named only where the DNA matches it firmly. Clone size is given for some rows only: seen once, a few or many times, or a class if the clone is expanded.

cdr3_length clone_size j_call d_call v_call cdr3_aa cdr3_nt
15 many TRBJ2-1 TRBD2 TRBV7-2 CASSLFAGVGDEQFF TGTGCCAGCAGCTTATTTGCGGGAGTTGGAGATGAGCAGTTCTTC
14 . TRBJ1-6 . TRBV28 CASSFGGSNSPLHF TGTGCCAGCAGTTTTGGTGGGAGTAATTCACCCCTCCACTTT
15 many TRBJ2-4 . TRBV7-9 CASSPSARGGNIQYF TGTGCCAGCAGCCCCTCGGCGAGGGGGGGAAACATTCAGTACTTC
12 many TRBJ1-2 . TRBV12-3/TRBV12-4 CASSPSRGGYTF TGTGCCAGCAGTCCCTCGAGGGGTGGCTACACCTTC
16 few TRBJ2-3 TRBD2 TRBV20-1 CSARDPLAGPTDTQYF TGCAGTGCTAGAGATCCCCTAGCGGGACCCACAGATACGCAGTATTTT
13 many TRBJ2-1 TRBD2 TRBV13 CASKLAGGDEQFF TGTGCCAGCAAACTAGCGGGAGGCGACGAGCAGTTCTTC
13 many TRBJ1-1 . TRBV30 CAWTSYSATEAFF TGTGCCTGGACTAGTTATAGTGCCACTGAAGCTTTCTTT
14 many TRBJ1-1 . TRBV20-1 CSVFKRTVNTEAFF TGCAGTGTATTTAAAAGGACGGTGAACACTGAAGCTTTCTTT
15 few TRBJ2-3 TRBD1 TRBV9 CASSFRDSVPDTQYF TGTGCCAGCTCTTTCCGGGACAGCGTCCCAGATACGCAGTATTTT
14 . TRBJ1-6 . TRBV7-9 CASTATGFNSPLHF TGTGCCAGCACCGCGACAGGTTTTAATTCACCCCTCCACTTT
14 many TRBJ2-7 TRBD2 TRBV20-1 CSARDPSGNYEQYF TGCAGTGCTAGAGATCCCAGCGGGAACTACGAGCAGTACTTC
14 few TRBJ2-7 TRBD2 TRBV3-1 CASSSGTSSTEQYF TGTGCCAGCAGCTCCGGGACTAGCAGTACGGAGCAGTACTTC
13 few TRBJ2-7 TRBD1 TRBV20-1 CSSRRQGAYEQYF TGCAGCTCCCGCCGACAGGGAGCCTACGAGCAGTACTTC
12 many TRBJ2-5 . TRBV7-2 CASSLKLRGQYF TGTGCCAGCAGCTTAAAACTAAGGGGCCAGTACTTC
16 . TRBJ2-5 TRBD2 TRBV7-9 CASSQGLAGVRETQYF TGTGCCAGCAGCCAAGGACTAGCGGGAGTTCGGGAGACCCAGTACTTC
18 many TRBJ1-2 TRBD1 TRBV27 CASSPNGGQGRANYGYTF TGTGCCAGCAGTCCAAACGGCGGACAGGGAAGAGCTAACTATGGCTACACCTTC
13 many TRBJ2-5 . TRBV20-1 CSAAAGTSETQYF TGCAGTGCCGCGGCGGGTACCAGTGAGACCCAGTACTTC
17 many TRBJ2-1 TRBD2 TRBV5-5 CASSLAFGVAGQNEQFF TGTGCCAGCAGCTTGGCCTTTGGGGTAGCGGGCCAGAATGAGCAGTTCTTC
14 . TRBJ1-5 . TRBV19 CASSKYRPGQPQHF TGTGCCAGTAGTAAGTACAGGCCTGGCCAGCCCCAGCATTTT
14 . TRBJ2-5 TRBD1 TRBV5-1 CASSLVGTEETQYF TGCGCCAGCAGCTTGGTCGGGACAGAAGAGACCCAGTACTTC
15 many TRBJ2-1 TRBD1 TRBV6-1 CASSPDRVSYNEQFF TGTGCCAGCAGCCCCGACAGGGTATCCTACAATGAGCAGTTCTTC
15 few TRBJ2-4 TRBD1 TRBV2 CASRNRGVAKNIQYF TGTGCCAGCAGAAACAGGGGTGTAGCCAAAAACATTCAGTACTTC
15 few TRBJ2-2 TRBD2 TRBV19 CASSIGSGSAGELFF TGTGCCAGTAGTATTGGTAGCGGGAGCGCCGGGGAGCTGTTTTTT
16 many TRBJ1-2 TRBD1 TRBV10-3 CAISERGTAGFYGYTF TGTGCCATCAGTGAGCGGGGGACAGCGGGATTCTATGGCTACACCTTC
13 many TRBJ1-1 . TRBV11-2 CASRRVMNTEAFF TGTGCCAGCAGGAGGGTTATGAACACTGAAGCTTTCTTT
13 many TRBJ2-1 TRBD2 TRBV6-2/TRBV6-3 CASSYMSGTSKFF TGTGCCAGCAGTTATATGTCGGGGACTAGTAAGTTCTTC
13 many TRBJ1-2 TRBD1 TRBV6-4 CASSVGTGTGYTF TGTGCCAGCAGTGTCGGGACAGGGACTGGCTACACCTTC
12 many TRBJ2-5 . TRBV7-8 CASQGTTETQYF TGTGCCAGTCAGGGGACAACGGAGACCCAGTACTTC
16 many TRBJ1-2 . TRBV3-1 CASSQDYRWPSGGYTF TGTGCCAGCAGCCAAGATTACCGATGGCCTTCAGGCGGCTACACCTTC
15 many TRBJ2-1 TRBD2 TRBV2 CARPFTSGRADEQFF TGTGCCAGACCCTTCACTAGCGGGAGGGCCGATGAGCAGTTCTTC
15 . TRBJ2-7 TRBD1 TRBV6-1 CASSLGRDRGYEQYF TGTGCCAGCAGTCTCGGCCGGGACAGGGGCTACGAGCAGTACTTC
14 many TRBJ1-2 TRBD1 TRBV12-3/TRBV12-4 CASSRTGRDYGYTF TGTGCCAGCAGTCGGACAGGAAGGGACTATGGCTACACCTTC
12 many TRBJ1-1 . TRBV30 CAWSTGSTEAFF TGTGCCTGGAGTACAGGGAGCACTGAAGCTTTCTTT
15 many TRBJ1-2 . TRBV14 CASSLRDTPNYGYTF TGTGCCAGCAGCCTCCGGGACACGCCCAACTATGGCTACACCTTC
14 . TRBJ2-5 . TRBV3-1 CASSPGQAEETQYF TGTGCCAGCAGCCCAGGTCAGGCGGAAGAGACCCAGTACTTC
18 many TRBJ2-7 . TRBV11-2 CASSLDPPGAGGTYEQYF TGTGCCAGCAGCTTAGACCCACCGGGGGCAGGGGGAACCTACGAGCAGTACTTC
14 . TRBJ1-6 TRBD1 TRBV5-1 CASSLGQEVSPLHF TGCGCCAGCAGCCTCGGACAGGAGGTGTCACCCCTCCACTTT
15 many TRBJ2-7 TRBD2 TRBV11-1 CASSLAGAGGYEQYF TGTGCCAGCAGCTTAGCCGGAGCGGGAGGCTACGAGCAGTACTTC
14 . TRBJ2-2 . TRBV12-3/TRBV12-4 CASSASGNTGELFF TGTGCCAGCAGCGCTAGTGGGAACACCGGGGAGCTGTTTTTT
15 many TRBJ2-1 . TRBV3-1 CASSQAGVGNNEQFF TGTGCCAGCAGCCAAGCCGGGGTTGGAAACAATGAGCAGTTCTTC
16 many TRBJ2-7 TRBD1 TRBV5-6 CASSLGGTGLFYEQYF TGTGCCAGCAGCTTGGGGGGGACAGGATTATTCTACGAGCAGTACTTC
16 many TRBJ2-5 . TRBV11-2 CASSLGITDYHETQYF TGTGCCAGCAGCTTAGGGATTACGGACTATCATGAGACCCAGTACTTC
12 many TRBJ1-2 . TRBV20-1 CSAGDTEDGYTF TGCAGTGCTGGGGACACCGAGGATGGCTACACCTTC
16 many TRBJ2-7 . TRBV7-6 CASSLSRASAYSEQYF TGTGCCAGCAGCCTCTCTCGGGCTTCCGCCTACTCCGAGCAGTACTTC
11 few TRBJ2-7 . TRBV20-1 CSARLNYEQYF TGCAGTGCTAGACTAAACTACGAGCAGTACTTC
13 few TRBJ2-5 . TRBV20-1 CSARTLARETQYF TGCAGTGCTAGAACTTTGGCAAGAGAGACCCAGTACTTC
16 many TRBJ1-5 TRBD1 TRBV20-1 CSARVRGTGGNQPQHF TGCAGTGCTAGAGTAAGGGGGACAGGGGGCAATCAGCCCCAGCATTTT
16 many TRBJ2-3 TRBD2 TRBV28 CASSLGAGAFTDTQYF TGTGCCAGCAGTTTAGGTGCGGGAGCCTTCACAGATACGCAGTATTTT
17 few TRBJ1-1 TRBD1 TRBV19 CAVSPADRGPMGPEAFF TGTGCCGTGTCCCCGGCGGACAGGGGGCCCATGGGGCCTGAAGCTTTCTTT
13 . TRBJ1-1 . TRBV19 CASTLYRNTEAFF TGTGCCAGTACCCTATACAGGAACACTGAAGCTTTCTTT
13 many TRBJ1-1 . TRBV20-1 CSAPLGGGIEAFF TGCAGTGCCCCCCTTGGGGGGGGGATTGAAGCTTTCTTT
14 . TRBJ1-1 TRBD1 TRBV3-1 CASSFVGGATEAFF TGTGCCAGCAGCTTCGTAGGGGGCGCGACTGAAGCTTTCTTT
16 . TRBJ1-3 . TRBV11-2 CASSLQGTVSGNTIYF TGTGCCAGCAGCCTCCAGGGGACCGTCTCTGGAAACACCATATATTTT
14 few TRBJ2-7 TRBD1 TRBV20-1 CSASRGQGAYEQYF TGCAGTGCTAGCCGAGGACAGGGGGCCTACGAGCAGTACTTC
18 . TRBJ2-5 TRBD2 TRBV29-1 CSVSALSRLAGVLETQYF TGCAGCGTTAGCGCCCTATCCAGACTAGCGGGAGTCCTAGAGACCCAGTACTTC